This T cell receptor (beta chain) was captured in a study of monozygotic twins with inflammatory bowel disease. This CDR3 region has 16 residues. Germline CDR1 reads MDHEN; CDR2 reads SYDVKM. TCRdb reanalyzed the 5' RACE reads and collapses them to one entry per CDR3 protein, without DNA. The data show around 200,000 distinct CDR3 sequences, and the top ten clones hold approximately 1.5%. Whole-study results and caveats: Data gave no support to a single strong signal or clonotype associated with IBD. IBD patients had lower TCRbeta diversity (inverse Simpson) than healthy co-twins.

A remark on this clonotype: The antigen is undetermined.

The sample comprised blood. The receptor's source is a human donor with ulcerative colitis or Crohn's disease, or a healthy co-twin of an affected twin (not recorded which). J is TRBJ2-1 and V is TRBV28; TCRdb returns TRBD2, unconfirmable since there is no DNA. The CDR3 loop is CASSLSRWTSSNEQFF.